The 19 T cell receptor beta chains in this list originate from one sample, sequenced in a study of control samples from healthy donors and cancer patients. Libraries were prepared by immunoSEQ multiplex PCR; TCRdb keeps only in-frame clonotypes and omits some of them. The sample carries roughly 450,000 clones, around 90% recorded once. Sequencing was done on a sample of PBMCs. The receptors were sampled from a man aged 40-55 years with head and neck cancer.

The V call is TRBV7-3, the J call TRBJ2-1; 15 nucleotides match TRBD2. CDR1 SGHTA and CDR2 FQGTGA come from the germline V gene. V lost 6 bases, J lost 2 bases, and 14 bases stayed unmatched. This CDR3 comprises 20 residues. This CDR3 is CASRYIPGLAGGKTYNEQFF. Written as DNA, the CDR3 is TGTGCCAGCAGATACATACCGGGACTAGCGGGAGGAAAAACCTACAATGAGCAGTTCTTC.

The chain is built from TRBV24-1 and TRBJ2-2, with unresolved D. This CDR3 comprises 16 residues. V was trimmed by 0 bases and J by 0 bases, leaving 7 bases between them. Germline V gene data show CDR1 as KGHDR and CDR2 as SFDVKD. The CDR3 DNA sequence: TGTGCCACCAGTGATTTGACGATAACGAACACCGGGGAGCTGTTTTTT. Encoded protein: CATSDLTITNTGELFF.

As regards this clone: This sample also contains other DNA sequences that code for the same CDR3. The CDR3 region has the DNA TGCGCCAGCAGCTTGGGGACAGGGGGGGGGACTGAAGCTTTCTTT. Encoded protein: CASSLGTGGGTEAFF. The gene calls are TRBV5-1 and TRBJ1-1; TRBD1 matches at 10 bases. Germline CDR1 is SGHRS and CDR2 is YFSETQ. The junction had 4 bases not matched to a gene; V was cut back by 0 bases and J by 5 bases. The CDR3 is 15 residues long.

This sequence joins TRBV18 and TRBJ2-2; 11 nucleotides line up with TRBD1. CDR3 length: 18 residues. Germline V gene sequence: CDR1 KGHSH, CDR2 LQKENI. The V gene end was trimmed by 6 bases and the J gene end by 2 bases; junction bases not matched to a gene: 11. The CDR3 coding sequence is TGTGCCAGCTCCCACACCGCGGACAGGGGGCGAAACACCGGGGAGCTGTTTTTT. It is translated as CASSHTADRGRNTGELFF.

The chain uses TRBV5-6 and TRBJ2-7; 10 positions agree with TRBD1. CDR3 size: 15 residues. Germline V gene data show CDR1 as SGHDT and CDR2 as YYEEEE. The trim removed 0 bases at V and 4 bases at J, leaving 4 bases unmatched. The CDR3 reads CASSLGGTGVYEQYF. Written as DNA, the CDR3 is TGTGCCAGCAGCTTGGGCGGGACAGGGGTTTACGAGCAGTACTTC.

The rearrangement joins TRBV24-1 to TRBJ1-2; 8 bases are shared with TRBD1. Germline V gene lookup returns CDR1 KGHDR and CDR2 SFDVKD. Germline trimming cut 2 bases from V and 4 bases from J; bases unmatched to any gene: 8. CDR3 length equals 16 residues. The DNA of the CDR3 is TGTGCCACCAGTGATTCGGGCGACAGGGGAATCTATGGCTACACCTTC. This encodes CATSDSGDRGIYGYTF.

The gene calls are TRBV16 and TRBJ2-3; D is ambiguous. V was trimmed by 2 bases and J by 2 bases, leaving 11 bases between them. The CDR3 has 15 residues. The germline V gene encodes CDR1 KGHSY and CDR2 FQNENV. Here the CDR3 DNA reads TGTGCCAGCAGCCAAAACGACCGATTCACAGATACGCAGTATTTT. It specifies CASSQNDRFTDTQYF. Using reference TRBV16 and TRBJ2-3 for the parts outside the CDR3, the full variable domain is GEEVAQTPKHLVRGEGQKAKLYCAPIKGHSYVFWYQQVLKNEFKFLISFQNENVFDETGMPKERFSAKCLPNSPCSLEIQATKLEDSAVYFCASSQNDRFTDTQYFGPGTRLTVL.

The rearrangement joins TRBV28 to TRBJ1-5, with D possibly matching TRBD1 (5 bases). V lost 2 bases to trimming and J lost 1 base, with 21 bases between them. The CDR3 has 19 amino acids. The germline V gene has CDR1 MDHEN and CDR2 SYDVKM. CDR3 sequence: CASSLGDVNRQISNQPQHF. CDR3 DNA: TGTGCCAGCAGTTTAGGGGACGTCAATCGGCAGATAAGCAATCAGCCCCAGCATTTT.

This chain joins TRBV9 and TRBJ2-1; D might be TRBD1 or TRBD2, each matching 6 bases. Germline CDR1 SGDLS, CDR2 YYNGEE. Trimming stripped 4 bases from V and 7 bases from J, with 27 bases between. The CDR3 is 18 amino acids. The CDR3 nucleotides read TGTGCCAGCAGCTCTAGCTCGGGGGTCGGGACAACTGGGAATGAGCAGTTCTTC. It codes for CASSSSSGVGTTGNEQFF.

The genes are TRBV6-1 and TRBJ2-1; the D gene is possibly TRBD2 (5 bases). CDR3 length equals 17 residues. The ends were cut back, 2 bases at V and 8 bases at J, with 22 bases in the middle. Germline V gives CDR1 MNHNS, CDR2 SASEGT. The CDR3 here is CASSERLAGWAFYEQFF. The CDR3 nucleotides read TGTGCCAGCAGTGAAAGGCTAGCTGGGTGGGCTTTCTATGAGCAGTTCTTC.

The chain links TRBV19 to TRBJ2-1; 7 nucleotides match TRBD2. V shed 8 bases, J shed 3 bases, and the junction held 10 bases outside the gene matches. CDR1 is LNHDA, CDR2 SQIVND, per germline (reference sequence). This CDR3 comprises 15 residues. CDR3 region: CASSTGTTYYNEQFF. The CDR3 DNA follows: TGTGCCAGTTCCACCGGGACTACCTACTACAATGAGCAGTTCTTC.

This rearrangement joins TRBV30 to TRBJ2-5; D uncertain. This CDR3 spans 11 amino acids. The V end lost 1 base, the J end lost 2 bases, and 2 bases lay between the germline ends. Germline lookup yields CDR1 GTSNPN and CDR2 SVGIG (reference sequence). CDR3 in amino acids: CAWSAQETQYF. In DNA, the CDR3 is TGTGCCTGGAGTGCACAAGAGACCCAGTACTTC.

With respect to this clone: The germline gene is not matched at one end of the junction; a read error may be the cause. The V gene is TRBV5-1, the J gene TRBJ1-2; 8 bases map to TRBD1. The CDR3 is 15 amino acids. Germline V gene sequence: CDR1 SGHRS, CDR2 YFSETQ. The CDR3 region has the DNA TGCGCCAGCAGCTTGGGAACACACCAGGGGGCGAAGGTAATCTTC. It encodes CASSLGTHQGAKVIF.

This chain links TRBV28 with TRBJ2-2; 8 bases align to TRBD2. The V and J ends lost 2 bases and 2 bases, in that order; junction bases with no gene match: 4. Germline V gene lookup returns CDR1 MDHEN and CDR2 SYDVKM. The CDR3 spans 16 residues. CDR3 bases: TGTGCCAGCAGTTTAGGCGGGGGGTCCAACACCGGGGAGCTGTTTTTT. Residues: CASSLGGGSNTGELFF. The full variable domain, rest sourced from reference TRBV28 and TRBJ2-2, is DVKVTQSSRYLVKRTGEKVFLECVQDMDHENMFWYRQDPGLGLRLIYFSYDVKMKEKGDIPEGYSVSREKKERFSLILESASTNQTSMYLCASSLGGGSNTGELFFGEGSRLTVL.

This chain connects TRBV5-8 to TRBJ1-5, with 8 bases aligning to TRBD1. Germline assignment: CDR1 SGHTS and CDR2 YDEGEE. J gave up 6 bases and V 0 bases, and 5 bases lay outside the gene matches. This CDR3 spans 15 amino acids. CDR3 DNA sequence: TGTGCCAGCAGCTTGGGGACAGGGCTGACTCAGCCCCAGCATTTT. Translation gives CASSLGTGLTQPQHF.

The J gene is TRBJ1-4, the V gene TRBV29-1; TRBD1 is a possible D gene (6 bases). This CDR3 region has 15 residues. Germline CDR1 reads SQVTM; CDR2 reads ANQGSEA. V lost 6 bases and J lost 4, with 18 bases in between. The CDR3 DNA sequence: TGCAGCGTCGGAACTAGGGGGGAGGGTAATGAAAAACTGTTTTTT. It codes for CSVGTRGEGNEKLFF. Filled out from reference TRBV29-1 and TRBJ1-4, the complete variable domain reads SAVISQKPSRDICQRGTSLTIQCQVDSQVTMMFWYRQQPGQSLTLIATANQGSEATYESGFVIDKFPISRPNLTFSTLTVSNMSPEDSSIYLCSVGTRGEGNEKLFFGSGTQLSVL.

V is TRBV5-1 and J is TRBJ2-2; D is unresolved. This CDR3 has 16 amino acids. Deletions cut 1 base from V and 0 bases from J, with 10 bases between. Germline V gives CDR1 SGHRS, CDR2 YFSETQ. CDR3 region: CASSLYQFANTGELFF. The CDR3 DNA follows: TGCGCCAGCAGCTTGTACCAGTTCGCGAACACCGGGGAGCTGTTTTTT.

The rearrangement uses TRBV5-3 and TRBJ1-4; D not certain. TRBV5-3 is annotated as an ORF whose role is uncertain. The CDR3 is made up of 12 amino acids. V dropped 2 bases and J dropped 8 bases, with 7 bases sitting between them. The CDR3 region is CARSFPLEKLFF. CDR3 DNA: TGTGCCAGAAGCTTCCCACTCGAAAAACTGTTTTTT.

This chain's CDR3 is CASSEQGRLAEAFF. DNA of the CDR3: TGTGCCAGCAGTGAACAGGGGCGGTTGGCTGAAGCTTTCTTT. The chain is built from TRBV2 and TRBJ1-1; the D gene is possibly TRBD1 (6 bases). The CDR3 has 14 amino acids. Germline lookup yields CDR1 SNHLY and CDR2 FYNNEI. With 2 bases removed from V and 6 bases from J, the gap between germline ends came to 13 bases.